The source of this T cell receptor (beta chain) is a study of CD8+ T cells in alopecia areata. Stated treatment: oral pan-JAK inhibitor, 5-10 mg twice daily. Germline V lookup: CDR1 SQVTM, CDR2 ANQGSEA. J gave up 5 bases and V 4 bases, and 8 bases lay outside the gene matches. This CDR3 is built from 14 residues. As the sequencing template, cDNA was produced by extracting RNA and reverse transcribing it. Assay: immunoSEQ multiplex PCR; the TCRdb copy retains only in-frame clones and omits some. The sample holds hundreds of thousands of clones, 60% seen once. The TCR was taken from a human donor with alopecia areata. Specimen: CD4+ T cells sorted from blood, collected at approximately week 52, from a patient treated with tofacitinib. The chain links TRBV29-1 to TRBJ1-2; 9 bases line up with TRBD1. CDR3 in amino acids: CSVVTRDREYGYTF. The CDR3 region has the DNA TGCAGCGTTGTTACTCGGGACAGGGAGTATGGCTACACCTTC.